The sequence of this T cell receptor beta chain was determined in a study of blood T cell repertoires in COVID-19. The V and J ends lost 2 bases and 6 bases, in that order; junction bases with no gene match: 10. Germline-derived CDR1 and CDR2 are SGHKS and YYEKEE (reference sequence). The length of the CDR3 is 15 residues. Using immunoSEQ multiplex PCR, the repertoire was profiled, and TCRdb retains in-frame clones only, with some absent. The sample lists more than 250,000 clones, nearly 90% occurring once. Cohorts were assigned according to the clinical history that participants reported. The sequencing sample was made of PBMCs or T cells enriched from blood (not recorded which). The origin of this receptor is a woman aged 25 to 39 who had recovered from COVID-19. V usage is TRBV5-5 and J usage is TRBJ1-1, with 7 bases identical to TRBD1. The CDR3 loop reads CASSFTGVGASEAFF. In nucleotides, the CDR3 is TGTGCCAGCAGCTTTACAGGGGTAGGGGCCTCTGAAGCTTTCTTT.